This record covers a single T cell receptor (beta chain). Per germline, CDR1 DFQATT and CDR2 SNEGSKA (reference sequence). The V end lost 5 bases, the J end lost 5 bases, and 4 bases lay between the germline ends. The CDR3 extends over 10 amino acids. A single record per CDR3 protein comes from TCRdb applying MiXCR to the RT-PCR reads. The sample has 900,000 to 1,000,000 distinct CDR3 sequences; roughly 17% are singletons. This record comes from a study of patients and donors after allogeneic stem cell transplantation. The V gene is TRBV20-1, the J gene TRBJ2-1; D is unresolved. The source is a human donor who was either an allogeneic HSCT recipient or a stem cell or donor lymphocyte infusion donor (not recorded which). It is not recorded whose cells these are; they may come from a transplant donor. Sequenced sample: blood, either unsorted or a sorted T cell fraction (not recorded which). The CDR3 loop reads CSAYNNEQFF. The CDR3 DNA follows: TGCAGTGCTTATAACAATGAGCAGTTCTTC.